This TCR beta chain was recovered during a study of T cell repertoires in cytomegalovirus infection. Study information: Public signatures in TCR beta pointed to CMV infection and matching HLA type.

There are 11 residues in the CDR3. V was pared by 2 bases and J by 3 bases, with 4 bases between. Germline V gene sequence: CDR1 GTSNPN, CDR2 SVGIG (reference sequence). There are a few counts of this clonotype. The antigen is undetermined. TCRdb used MiXCR to reprocess the reads, holding one entry per CDR3 protein. The repertoire holds fewer than 200,000 distinct CDR3 sequences, approximately 19% seen once, with less than 3% in the top ten. Study outcomes and limitations: Identification of carriers of CMV plus the relevant HLA was performed using cumulative public TCR beta family frequency. In two of eight donors, the top clonotype was HLA-C-restricted CMV-specific.

Sequencing was done on a sample of PBMCs. This TCR came from a human donor in good health (CMV status not recorded). Some clones in this sample may be carry-over from other donors' samples. The chain joins TRBV30 to TRBJ1-1; D is uncertain. CDR3 nucleotides: TGTGCCTGGAGTTGGGACACTGAAGCTTTCTTT. Its translation: CAWSWDTEAFF.